These T cell receptor beta chains were read from a single sample in a study of T cell responses to AZD1222 COVID-19 vaccine. Data came from immunoSEQ multiplex PCR; TCRdb stores just in-frame clones and leaves some out. The sample consists of some 130,000 clones, around nine tenths of them appearing once. This sample comprised peripheral blood, obtained on day 0 of AZD1222 vaccination. Receptor source: an adult in good health. Both conserved end residues are trimmed from each CDR3. Each record gives: V gene, J gene, clone size, CDR3 protein. The size of a clone is reported for some rows only, either as once, few or many, or as a class for expanded clones.

v_gene: TRBV9
j_gene: TRBJ1-2
abundance: NA
CDR3aa: ASSVDVGKSYGYT

v_gene: TRBV7-2
j_gene: TRBJ1-1
abundance: NA
CDR3aa: ASSLVPQTSTAEAF

v_gene: TRBV7-2
j_gene: TRBJ1-6
abundance: NA
CDR3aa: ASSLDMNSPLH

v_gene: TRBV18
j_gene: TRBJ2-6
abundance: NA
CDR3aa: ASSPRQVDSGANVLT

v_gene: TRBV6-5
j_gene: TRBJ1-1
abundance: few
CDR3aa: ASRQATEAF

v_gene: TRBV7-3
j_gene: TRBJ1-1
abundance: NA
CDR3aa: ASSLIRQANTEAF

v_gene: TRBV2
j_gene: TRBJ1-1
abundance: NA
CDR3aa: ASSAGVNTEAF

v_gene: TRBV7-3
j_gene: TRBJ2-1
abundance: NA
CDR3aa: ASSLGGERHNEQF

v_gene: TRBV5-4
j_gene: TRBJ2-5
abundance: NA
CDR3aa: ASSLGLAGEETQY

v_gene: TRBV19
j_gene: TRBJ2-5
abundance: NA
CDR3aa: ASSVDGGPKRTQY

v_gene: TRBV4-2
j_gene: TRBJ1-5
abundance: once
CDR3aa: ASSQDFSGNQPQH

v_gene: TRBV4-1
j_gene: TRBJ1-5
abundance: NA
CDR3aa: ASSQELTVVQPQH

v_gene: TRBV19
j_gene: TRBJ2-2
abundance: NA
CDR3aa: ASSIDPVAGELF

v_gene: TRBV27
j_gene: TRBJ2-2
abundance: NA
CDR3aa: ASSAGGGELF

v_gene: TRBV14
j_gene: TRBJ2-6
abundance: NA
CDR3aa: ASSLRAGLFSGANVLT

v_gene: TRBV24-1
j_gene: TRBJ2-1
abundance: NA
CDR3aa: ATSVGREENEQF